This T cell receptor beta chain is from a study of identical twins. Findings and limits, study-wide: Out-of-frame TCR alpha sharing in monozygotic twins exceeded recombination model predictions.

Turning to this clonotype: Its cognate antigen is unknown. The junction does not match germline at one end; this may be a read error.

This CDR3 comprises 15 residues. TCRdb called the 5' RACE reads again in MiXCR, with one record for every CDR3 protein. Of about 1.7 million distinct CDR3 sequences in the sample, about 30% were seen once. The J gene is TRBJ1-6, the V gene TRBV12-3 or TRBV12-4; the D gene is possibly TRBD1 (5 bases). The receptor's source is a newborn girl in good health. The sample consisted of cord blood. The CDR3 here is CASSLEVQGGSPPHF. CDR3 DNA: TGTGCCAGCAGTTTAGAAGTCCAGGGCGGGTCACCCCCCCACTTT.